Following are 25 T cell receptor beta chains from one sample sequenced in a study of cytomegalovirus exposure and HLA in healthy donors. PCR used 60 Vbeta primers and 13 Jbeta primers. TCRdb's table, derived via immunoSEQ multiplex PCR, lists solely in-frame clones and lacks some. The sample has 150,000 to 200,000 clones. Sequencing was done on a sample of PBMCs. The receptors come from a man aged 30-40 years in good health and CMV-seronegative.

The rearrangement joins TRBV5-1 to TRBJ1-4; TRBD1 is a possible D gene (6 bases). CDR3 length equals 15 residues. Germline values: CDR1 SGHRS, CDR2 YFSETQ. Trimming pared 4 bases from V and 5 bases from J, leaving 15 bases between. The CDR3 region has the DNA TGCGCCAGCAGCAGCGGGACACCAGCAAATGAAAAACTGTTTTTT. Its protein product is CASSSGTPANEKLFF.

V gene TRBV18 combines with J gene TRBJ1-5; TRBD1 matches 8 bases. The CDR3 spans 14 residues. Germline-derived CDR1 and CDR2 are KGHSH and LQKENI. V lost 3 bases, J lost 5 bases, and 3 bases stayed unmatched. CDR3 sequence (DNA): TGTGCCAGCTCACCTCCGGGACAGGATCAGCCCCAGCATTTT. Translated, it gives CASSPPGQDQPQHF.

Here the CDR3 reads CASSLGLVNEQYF. As DNA, the CDR3 is TGTGCCAGTAGTCTGGGACTAGTAAACGAGCAGTACTTC. This sequence joins TRBV19 and TRBJ2-7, with 8 bases that match TRBD2. Looked up from germline, CDR1 is LNHDA and CDR2 is SQIVND (reference sequence). This CDR3 is built from 13 residues. Unmatched junction bases numbered 5, after V lost 5 bases and J lost 5 bases.

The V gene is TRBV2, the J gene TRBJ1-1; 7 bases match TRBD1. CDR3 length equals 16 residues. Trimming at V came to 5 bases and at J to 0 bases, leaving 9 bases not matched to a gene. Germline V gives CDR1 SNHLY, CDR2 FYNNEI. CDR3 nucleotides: TGTGCCAGCAGTTATACCCACAGGGGCTTGAACACTGAAGCTTTCTTT. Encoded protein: CASSYTHRGLNTEAFF.

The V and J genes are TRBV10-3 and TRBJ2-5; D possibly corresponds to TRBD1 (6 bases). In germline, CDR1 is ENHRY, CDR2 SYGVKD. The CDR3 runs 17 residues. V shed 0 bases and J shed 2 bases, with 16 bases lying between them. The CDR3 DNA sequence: TGTGCCATCAGTGAGTCGATATTTGGGGGCAGGCAAGAGACCCAGTACTTC. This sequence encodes CAISESIFGGRQETQYF.

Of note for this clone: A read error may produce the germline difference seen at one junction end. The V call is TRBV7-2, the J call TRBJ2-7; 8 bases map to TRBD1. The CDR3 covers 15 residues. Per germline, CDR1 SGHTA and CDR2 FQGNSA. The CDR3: CASTLRQGFAYEQYF. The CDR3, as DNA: TGTGCCAGCACCTTACGACAGGGGTTCGCCTACGAGCAGTACTTC.

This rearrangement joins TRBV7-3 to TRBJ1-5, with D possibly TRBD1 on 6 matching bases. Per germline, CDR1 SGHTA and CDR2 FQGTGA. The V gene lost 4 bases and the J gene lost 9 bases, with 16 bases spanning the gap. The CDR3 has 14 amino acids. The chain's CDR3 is CASSSYRVEAPQHF. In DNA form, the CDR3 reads TGTGCCAGCAGCTCCTACAGGGTAGAGGCGCCCCAGCATTTT. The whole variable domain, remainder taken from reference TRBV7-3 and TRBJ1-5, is GAGVSQTPSNKVTEKGKYVELRCDPISGHTALYWYRQSLGQGPEFLIYFQGTGAADDSGLPNDRFFAVRPEGSVSTLKIQRTERGDSAVYLCASSSYRVEAPQHFGDGTRLSIL.

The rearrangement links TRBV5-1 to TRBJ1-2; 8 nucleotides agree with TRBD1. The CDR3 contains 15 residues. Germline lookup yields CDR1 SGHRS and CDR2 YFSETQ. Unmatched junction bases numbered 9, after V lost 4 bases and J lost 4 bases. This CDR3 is CASSPDRGPLYGYTF. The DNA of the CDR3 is TGCGCCAGCAGCCCCGACAGGGGACCTCTCTATGGCTACACCTTC.

CDR3 region: CASRQGGVYGYTF. The DNA of the CDR3 is TGTGCCAGCCGACAGGGGGGAGTCTATGGCTACACCTTC. The V call is TRBV19, the J call TRBJ1-2; 9 positions match TRBD1. This CDR3 has 13 residues. J gave up 4 bases and V 9 bases, and 6 bases lay outside the gene matches. Germline V gene lookup returns CDR1 LNHDA and CDR2 SQIVND (reference sequence).

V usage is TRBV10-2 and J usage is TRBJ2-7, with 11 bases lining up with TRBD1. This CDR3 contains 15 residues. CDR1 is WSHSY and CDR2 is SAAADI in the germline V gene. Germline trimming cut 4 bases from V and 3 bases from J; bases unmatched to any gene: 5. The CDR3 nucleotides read TGCGCCAGCAGTGTCGGGACAGGGGGAAGCTACGAGCAGTACTTC. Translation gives CASSVGTGGSYEQYF.

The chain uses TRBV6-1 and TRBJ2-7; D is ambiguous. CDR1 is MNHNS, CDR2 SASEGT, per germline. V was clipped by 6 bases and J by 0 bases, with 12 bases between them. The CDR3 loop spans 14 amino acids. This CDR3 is CASRETLSSYEQYF. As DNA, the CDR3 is TGTGCCAGCAGGGAGACCCTGAGCTCCTACGAGCAGTACTTC.

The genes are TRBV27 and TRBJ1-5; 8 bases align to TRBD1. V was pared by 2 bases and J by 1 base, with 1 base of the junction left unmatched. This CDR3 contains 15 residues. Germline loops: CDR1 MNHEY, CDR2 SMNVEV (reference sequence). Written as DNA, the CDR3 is TGTGCCAGCAGTTTACAGGGGGCGAGCAATCAGCCCCAGCATTTT. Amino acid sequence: CASSLQGASNQPQHF.

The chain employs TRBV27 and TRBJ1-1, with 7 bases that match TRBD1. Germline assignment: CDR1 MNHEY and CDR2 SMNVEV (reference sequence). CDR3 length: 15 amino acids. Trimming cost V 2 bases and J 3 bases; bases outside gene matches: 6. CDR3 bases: TGTGCCAGCAGTTTAGTGGGCAGGGGGTACACTGAAGCTTTCTTT. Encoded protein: CASSLVGRGYTEAFF.

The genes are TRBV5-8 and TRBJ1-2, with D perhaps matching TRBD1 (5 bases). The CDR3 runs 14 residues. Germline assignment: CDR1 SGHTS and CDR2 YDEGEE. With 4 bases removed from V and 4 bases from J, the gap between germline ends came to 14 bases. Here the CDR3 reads CASSPTPGVYGYTF. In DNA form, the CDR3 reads TGTGCCAGCAGCCCAACCCCGGGGGTCTATGGCTACACCTTC.

CDR3: CASSLMSREQFF. DNA of the CDR3: TGTGCCAGCAGCTTAATGAGTCGGGAGCAGTTCTTC. The V gene is TRBV7-2, the J gene TRBJ2-1, with unresolved D. Trimming cost V 2 bases and J 10 bases, with 9 bases left between them. CDR3 length: 12 amino acids. Per the germline V gene, CDR1 is SGHTA and CDR2 is FQGNSA.

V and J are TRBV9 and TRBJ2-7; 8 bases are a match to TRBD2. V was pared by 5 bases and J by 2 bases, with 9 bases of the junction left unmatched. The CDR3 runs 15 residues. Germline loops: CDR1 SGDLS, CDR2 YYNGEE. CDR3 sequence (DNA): TGTGCCAGCAGTGTGGGACTAGGAGGGACCTACGAGCAGTACTTC. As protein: CASSVGLGGTYEQYF.

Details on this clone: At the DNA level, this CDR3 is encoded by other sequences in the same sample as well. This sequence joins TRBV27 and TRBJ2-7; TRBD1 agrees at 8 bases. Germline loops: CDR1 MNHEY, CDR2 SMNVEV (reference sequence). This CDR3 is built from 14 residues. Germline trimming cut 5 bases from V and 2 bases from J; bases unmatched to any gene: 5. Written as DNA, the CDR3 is TGTGCCAGCAGTCGGACAGGGAATACCTACGAGCAGTACTTC. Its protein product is CASSRTGNTYEQYF.

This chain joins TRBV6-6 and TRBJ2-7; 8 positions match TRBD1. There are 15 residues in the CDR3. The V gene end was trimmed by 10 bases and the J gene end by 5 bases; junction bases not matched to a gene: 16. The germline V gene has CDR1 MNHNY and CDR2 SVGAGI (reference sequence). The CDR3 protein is CATRGQGDSGHEQYF. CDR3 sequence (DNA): TGTGCCACCCGAGGACAGGGTGATTCGGGCCACGAGCAGTACTTC.

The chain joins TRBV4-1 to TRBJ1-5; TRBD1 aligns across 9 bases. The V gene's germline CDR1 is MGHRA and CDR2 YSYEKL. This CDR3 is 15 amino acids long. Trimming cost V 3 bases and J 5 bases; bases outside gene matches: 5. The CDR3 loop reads CASSQGQGPYQPQHF. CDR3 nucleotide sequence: TGCGCCAGCAGCCAGGGACAGGGCCCATATCAGCCCCAGCATTTT.

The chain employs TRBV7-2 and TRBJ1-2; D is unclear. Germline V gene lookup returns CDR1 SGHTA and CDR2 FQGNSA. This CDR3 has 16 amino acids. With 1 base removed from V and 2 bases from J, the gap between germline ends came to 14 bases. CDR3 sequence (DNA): TGTGCCAGCAGCTTAGTCAGAGCGGCAGGAAACTATGGCTACACCTTC. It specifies CASSLVRAAGNYGYTF.

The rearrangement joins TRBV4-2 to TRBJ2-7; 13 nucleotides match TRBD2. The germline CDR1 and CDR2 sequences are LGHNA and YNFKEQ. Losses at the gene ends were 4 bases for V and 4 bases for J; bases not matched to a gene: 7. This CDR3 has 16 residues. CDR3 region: CASSRGLAGEGYEQYF. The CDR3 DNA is TGTGCCAGCAGCCGAGGACTAGCGGGAGAGGGGTACGAGCAGTACTTC.

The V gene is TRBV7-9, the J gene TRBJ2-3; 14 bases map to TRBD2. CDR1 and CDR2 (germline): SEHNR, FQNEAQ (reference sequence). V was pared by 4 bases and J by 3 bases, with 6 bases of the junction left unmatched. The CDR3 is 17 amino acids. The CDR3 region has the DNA TGTGCCAGCAGCTGGACTAGCGGGAGGTTGGGGACAGATACGCAGTATTTT. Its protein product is CASSWTSGRLGTDTQYF.

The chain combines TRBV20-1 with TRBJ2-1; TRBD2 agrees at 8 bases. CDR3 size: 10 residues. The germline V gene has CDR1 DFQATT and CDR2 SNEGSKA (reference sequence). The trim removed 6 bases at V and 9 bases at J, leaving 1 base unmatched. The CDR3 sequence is CSAREGEQFF. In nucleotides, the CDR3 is TGCAGTGCCCGGGAGGGTGAGCAGTTCTTC.

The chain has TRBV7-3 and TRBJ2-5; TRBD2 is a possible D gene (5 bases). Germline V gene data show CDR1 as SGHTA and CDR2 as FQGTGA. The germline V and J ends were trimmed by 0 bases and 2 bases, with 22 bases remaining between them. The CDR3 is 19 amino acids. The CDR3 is CASSLTGLVGAATQETQYF. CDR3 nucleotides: TGTGCCAGCAGCTTAACCGGATTGGTCGGAGCGGCAACACAAGAGACCCAGTACTTC.

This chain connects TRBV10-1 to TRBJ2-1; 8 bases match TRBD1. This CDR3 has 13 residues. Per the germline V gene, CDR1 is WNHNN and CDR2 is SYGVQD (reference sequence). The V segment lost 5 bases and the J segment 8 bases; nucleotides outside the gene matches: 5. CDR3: CASSRTGWHEQFF. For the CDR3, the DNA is TGCGCCAGCAGTAGGACAGGGTGGCATGAGCAGTTCTTC.